The 27 T cell receptor beta chains below come from one sample, sequenced in a study of neurological immune-mediated disorders. One entry per CDR3 protein, called by TCRdb with MiXCR from the 5' RACE reads. This table has some 15,000 distinct CDR3 sequences, under 4% appearing once. Sequences were obtained from CD8+ T cells from blood. The receptors shown here come from a woman in her thirties or forties in good health.

This clonotype showed up many times. V usage is TRBV7-6 and J usage is TRBJ2-7; D possibly corresponds to TRBD2 (5 bases). The CDR3 is 14 amino acids. The V gene's germline CDR1 is SGHVS and CDR2 FNYEAQ. Trimming pared 3 bases from V and 7 bases from J, leaving 16 bases between. The CDR3 sequence is CASSFAADSMEQYF. CDR3 DNA: TGTGCCAGCAGCTTCGCGGCGGACTCCATGGAGCAGTACTTC.

This clonotype appeared many times. J is TRBJ1-1 and V is TRBV3-1, with D uncertain. CDR1 and CDR2 from the germline V gene are LGHDT and YNNKEL (reference sequence). V dropped 3 bases and J dropped 3 bases, with 14 bases sitting between them. This CDR3 is built from 15 residues. CDR3 in DNA: TGTGCCAGCAGCCACGTAGGCCTCGGGGACACTGAAGCTTTCTTT. Its translation is CASSHVGLGDTEAFF.

This clonotype was seen many times. The chain uses TRBV7-9 and TRBJ1-1; no clear D gene. Germline V gene lookup returns CDR1 SEHNR and CDR2 FQNEAQ (reference sequence). CDR3 size: 11 residues. The V gene lost 5 bases and the J gene lost 7 bases, with 8 bases spanning the gap. CDR3 in DNA: TGTGCCAGCAGCCCAGGTGGTGAAGCTTTCTTT. This codes for CASSPGGEAFF. Full variable domain (remainder filled in from reference TRBV7-9 and TRBJ1-1): DTGVSQNPRHKITKRGQNVTFRCDPISEHNRLYWYRQTLGQGPEFLTYFQNEAQLEKSRLLSDRFSAERPKGSFSTLEIQRTEQGDSAMYLCASSPGGEAFFGQGTRLTVV.

This clonotype was observed at least ten times. The J gene is TRBJ2-1, the V gene TRBV7-2, with D possibly matching TRBD1 (5 bases). V lost 5 bases to trimming and J lost 8 bases, with 10 bases between them. In germline, CDR1 is SGHTA, CDR2 FQGNSA. CDR3 size: 12 residues. As DNA, the CDR3 is TGTGCCAGCAGCCTAATCAGGGATGAGCAGTTCTTC. It encodes CASSLIRDEQFF. The full variable domain, rest sourced from reference TRBV7-2 and TRBJ2-1, is GAGVSQSPSNKVTEKGKDVELRCDPISGHTALYWYRQSLGQGLEFLIYFQGNSAPDKSGLPSDRFSAERTGGSVSTLTIQRTQQEDSAVYLCASSLIRDEQFFGPGTRLTVL.

In its sample, this clonotype was seen many times. This chain joins TRBV7-2 and TRBJ2-3; perhaps D is TRBD1 or TRBD2 (6 bases each). Germline assignment: CDR1 SGHTA and CDR2 FQGNSA. The CDR3 runs 15 residues. V was shortened by 4 bases and J by 2 bases, with 13 bases between the two germline ends. This chain's CDR3 is CASSSTGGATDTQYF. CDR3 DNA: TGTGCCAGCAGCTCCACCGGGGGCGCCACAGATACGCAGTATTTT.

This clonotype was detected many times. The genes are TRBV20-1 and TRBJ1-1; maybe TRBD1 (5 bases). Trimming removed 1 base at V and 2 bases at J, with 11 bases between. The CDR3 spans 14 residues. CDR1 is DFQATT, CDR2 SNEGSKA, per germline (reference sequence). This CDR3 reads CSARGGVPNTEAFF. CDR3 DNA: TGCAGTGCTAGAGGGGGGGTGCCAAACACTGAAGCTTTCTTT.

This clonotype appeared many times. The V call is TRBV6-6, the J call TRBJ2-5; D is unresolved. The length of the CDR3 is 13 residues. Per the germline V gene, CDR1 is MNHNY and CDR2 is SVGAGI (reference sequence). V lost 5 bases and J 1 base, leaving 8 bases between the germline ends. The CDR3 bases are TGTGCCAGCAGTACCAACCTCCAAGAGACCCAGTACTTC. It encodes CASSTNLQETQYF.

This clonotype is medium-sized within its sample. The chain recombines TRBV5-1 with TRBJ1-5; the match to TRBD1 covers 9 bases. Germline V gene sequence: CDR1 SGHRS, CDR2 YFSETQ. The CDR3 has 17 residues. The V gene end was trimmed by 8 bases and the J gene end by 0 bases; junction bases not matched to a gene: 12. The CDR3: CASSTGTGLDSNQPQHF. The CDR3 DNA reads as TGCGCCAGTTCAACCGGGACAGGGTTGGATAGCAATCAGCCCCAGCATTTT.

This clonotype was observed many times. This chain connects TRBV19 to TRBJ2-3, with TRBD2 matching over 9 bases. Germline V gives CDR1 LNHDA, CDR2 SQIVND (reference sequence). With V trimmed by 7 bases and J by 7 bases, 9 bases remained unmatched. The CDR3 totals 14 residues. CDR3: CASKVREGLYTQYF. In DNA, the CDR3 is TGTGCCAGTAAGGTGCGGGAGGGCCTATATACGCAGTATTTT.

This clonotype occurred many times. V gene TRBV7-6 combines with J gene TRBJ1-3, with TRBD1 as a possible D gene (5 bases). The CDR3 is made up of 14 amino acids. The germline gives CDR1 SGHVS, CDR2 FNYEAQ. Trimming took 5 bases from V and 0 from J, leaving 8 bases between them. CDR3 sequence: CASSQRGSGNTIYF. The CDR3 nucleotides are TGTGCCAGCAGCCAAAGGGGCTCTGGAAACACCATATATTTT.

This clonotype was observed a handful of times. The chain is built from TRBV4-1 and TRBJ2-7, with TRBD2 as a possible D gene (7 bases). CDR3 length: 15 amino acids. From germline, CDR1 is MGHRA and CDR2 YSYEKL. The ends were cut back, 1 base at V and 3 bases at J, with 13 bases in the middle. CDR3 in amino acids: CASSQGRGGDYEQYF. In DNA, the CDR3 is TGCGCCAGCAGCCAAGGCAGAGGGGGGGACTACGAGCAGTACTTC.

There are many counts of this clonotype. This sequence joins TRBV7-2 and TRBJ2-2; 8 nucleotides line up with TRBD1. This CDR3 comprises 13 residues. Germline lookup yields CDR1 SGHTA and CDR2 FQGNSA. The ends lost 5 bases at V and 9 bases at J; junction bases unmatched: 5. CDR3 DNA: TGTGCCAGCAGCCCACGGACAGGGTGGGAGCTGTTTTTT. Residues: CASSPRTGWELFF.

This clonotype was seen ten or more times. The genes are TRBV5-1 and TRBJ1-3; D unresolved. Germline CDR1 reads SGHRS; CDR2 reads YFSETQ. The V and J ends lost 2 bases and 0 bases respectively, with 9 bases between them. CDR3 length equals 15 residues. The CDR3 here is CASSLLGNSGNTIYF. The CDR3 DNA reads TGCGCCAGCAGCTTATTGGGGAACTCTGGAAACACCATATATTTT.

At least ten counts were recorded for this clonotype. V gene TRBV6-5 combines with J gene TRBJ2-1; D gene unclear. This CDR3 is built from 11 residues. V was shortened by 6 bases and J by 5 bases, with 5 bases between the two germline ends. The germline gives CDR1 MNHEY, CDR2 SVGAGI. The CDR3: CASRTDNEQFF. The CDR3 nucleotides read TGTGCCAGCAGGACCGACAATGAGCAGTTCTTC.

This clonotype was counted many times. A read error may explain this, as a much larger clone is one base away. The rearrangement joins TRBV11-2 to TRBJ2-4; D ambiguous. CDR3 length: 14 residues. Between the trimmed V and J ends, which lost 2 bases and 0 bases, there was a span of 5 bases. Per the germline V gene, CDR1 is SGHAT and CDR2 is FQNNGV. Written as DNA, the CDR3 is TGTGCCAGCAGCTTAACACTAGCCAAAAACATTCAGTACTTC. Translating gives CASSLTLAKNIQYF.

This clonotype was recorded a few times. The chain uses TRBV11-1 and TRBJ2-1; 13 bases are a match to TRBD2. CDR3 length: 17 residues. The trim removed 6 bases at V and 9 bases at J, leaving 14 bases unmatched. From germline, CDR1 is SGHAT and CDR2 FQDESV (reference sequence). The CDR3 loop reads CASRLLAGTSGISEQFF. Here the CDR3 DNA reads TGTGCCAGCAGGCTACTGGCCGGGACTAGCGGGATAAGTGAGCAGTTCTTC.

This clonotype was seen many times. This chain uses TRBV27 with TRBJ2-7; TRBD2 matches at 13 bases. The V and J ends lost 5 bases and 5 bases, in that order; junction bases with no gene match: 6. This CDR3 has 15 residues. The V gene's germline CDR1 is MNHEY and CDR2 SMNVEV (reference sequence). Here the CDR3 reads CASSPQTSGGHEQYF. Written as DNA, the CDR3 is TGTGCCAGCAGTCCGCAGACTAGCGGGGGGCACGAGCAGTACTTC.

Ten or more counts support this clonotype. The chain couples TRBV20-1 to TRBJ1-6; D remains unclear. Germline loops: CDR1 DFQATT, CDR2 SNEGSKA (reference sequence). The CDR3 is made up of 13 amino acids. The V and J ends lost 6 bases and 3 bases respectively, with 9 bases between them. The CDR3 protein is CSAWWDYNSPLHF. The CDR3 DNA reads as TGCAGTGCCTGGTGGGACTATAATTCACCCCTCCACTTT.

The chain combines TRBV28 with TRBJ2-7; D remains ambiguous. CDR1 and CDR2 (germline): MDHEN, SYDVKM. V lost 4 bases and J lost 0, with 13 bases in between. This CDR3 spans 15 amino acids. The CDR3 here is CASSSNRHPSYEQYF. CDR3 bases: TGTGCCAGCAGTTCAAATCGACACCCCTCCTACGAGCAGTACTTC.

A word on this clonotype: One base away lies a much larger clone, so this may be a sequencing read error. The chain carries TRBV10-3 and TRBJ2-1; D gene uncertain. Germline assignment: CDR1 ENHRY and CDR2 SYGVKD. Trimming cost V 0 bases and J 3 bases, with 9 bases left between them. The CDR3 runs to 15 residues. Here the CDR3 reads CAISESSSYYNEQFF. The CDR3 bases are TGTGCCATCAGTGAGTCCTCGAGCTACTACAATGAGCAGTTCTTC.

This clonotype has a handful of counts. The J gene is TRBJ2-2, the V gene TRBV18, with 10 bases fitting TRBD2. The length of the CDR3 is 18 residues. V trimming: 3 bases; J trimming: 3 bases; junction bases outside the gene matches: 10. Germline CDR1 and CDR2: KGHSH and LQKENI. The CDR3: CASSPSPSGRVDTGELFF. The CDR3 DNA reads as TGTGCCAGCTCACCCTCTCCCAGCGGGAGGGTGGACACCGGGGAGCTGTTTTTT.

This clonotype is classed as medium-sized (0.01 to 0.1%). The V and J genes are TRBV20-1 and TRBJ1-1, with TRBD1 matching over 9 bases. Trimming took 0 bases from V and 3 from J; bases not matched to a gene: 8. The CDR3 has 16 amino acids. Germline CDR1 DFQATT, CDR2 SNEGSKA (reference sequence). As DNA, the CDR3 is TGCAGTGCTAGAGATCCGGACAGGGGCCCCCACACTGAAGCTTTCTTT. Amino acids: CSARDPDRGPHTEAFF.

Within the sample, this clonotype is medium-sized. V usage is TRBV6-2 or TRBV6-3 and J usage is TRBJ1-6, with 7 bases matching TRBD1. V lost 2 bases, J lost 9 bases, and 10 bases stayed unmatched. Germline CDR1 is MNHEY and CDR2 is SVGEGT. The CDR3 covers 16 residues. CDR3 sequence: CASSYADRDRGSPLHF. The CDR3 nucleotides are TGTGCCAGCAGTTACGCCGACAGGGACCGCGGTTCACCCCTCCACTTT.

The rearrangement uses TRBV11-2 and TRBJ2-3, with D possibly matching TRBD2 (5 bases). Germline CDR1 is SGHAT and CDR2 is FQNNGV. Trimming left V 1 base short and J 5 bases short, with 10 bases between. The CDR3 sequence is 14 residues long. The CDR3 bases are TGTGCCAGCAGCTTAGTGTCCGGAGGAGATACGCAGTATTTT. It yields the protein CASSLVSGGDTQYF.

There are many counts of this clonotype. The CDR3 DNA reads TGTGCCAGCAGTGAGGGGAACTATGGCTACACCTTC. Translation: CASSEGNYGYTF. The rearrangement joins TRBV28 to TRBJ1-2; D is perhaps TRBD1 (5 bases). CDR1 MDHEN and CDR2 SYDVKM come from the germline V gene. Deletions cut 5 bases from V and 2 bases from J, with 6 bases between. The CDR3 contains 12 residues.

Sample share makes this clonotype medium-sized. The V gene is TRBV4-2, the J gene TRBJ2-6, with a possible D match to TRBD1 (5 bases). This CDR3 has 16 amino acids. Germline V gene sequence: CDR1 LGHNA, CDR2 YNFKEQ. V lost 0 bases to trimming and J lost 0 bases, with 6 bases between them. CDR3 residues: CASSQDTGSGANVLTF. The CDR3 nucleotides read TGTGCCAGCAGCCAAGATACAGGCTCTGGGGCCAACGTCCTGACTTTC.

At least ten counts were recorded for this clonotype. The rearrangement joins TRBV5-1 to TRBJ2-5; D gene unclear. This CDR3 comprises 15 residues. The V end was cut by 4 bases, the J end by 5 bases, with 18 bases between. Germline CDR1 is SGHRS and CDR2 is YFSETQ. For the CDR3, the DNA is TGCGCCAGCAGCCACGAGCCGTCGAGGCCCGAGACCCAGTACTTC. Translation gives CASSHEPSRPETQYF.